The sample holds a few counts of the clone carrying this TCR beta chain. Between the trimmed V and J ends, which lost 2 bases and 5 bases, there was a span of 11 bases. Germline V gives CDR1 SGHDT, CDR2 YYEEEE. This CDR3 comprises 13 residues. This record comes from a study of blood T cell repertoires in COVID-19. Overall study context: Sample material is recorded as cDNA or gDNA derived from T cells, B-cell-depleted T cells, or PBMCs.

In the original workflow: Estimation of nucleated cell counts relied on the amplification of reference gene primers. Libraries were prepared by immunoSEQ multiplex PCR; TCRdb keeps only in-frame clonotypes and omits some of them. That table supplies the V and J calls and clone size; D and trimming were determined from the DNA. This sample has fewer than 200,000 clones, with around 83% found just once. J is TRBJ2-7 and V is TRBV5-6, with a tentative D call TRBD2 (5 bases). The sequencing input was peripheral blood. The TCR sequence derives from a human donor in a cohort sampled during active COVID-19. The CDR3: CASSLKRWHEQYF. CDR3 in DNA: TGTGCCAGCAGCTTAAAGCGGTGGCACGAGCAGTACTTC.